The 21 T cell receptor beta chains reported below all come from one sample, sequenced in a study of shared clonotypes between healthy human individuals (dated by TCRdb to about 2020). The library was made by the immunoSEQ multiplex PCR assay. The clones in this table, taken by TCRdb from immuneACCESS, are in-frame only. Not every clone is retained; where verified, under half of the shortfall comes from an unresolved V gene, and the cause of the rest is unknown. Present in this sample are about half a million clones, 65% to 85% of which were seen just once. Of the sample, 9.5% to 15% is held by the ten largest clones. The material sequenced was PBMCs. Source of these receptors: a woman aged 40-49 years in good health. Some clones in this sample may be carry-over from other donors' samples.

The chain combines TRBV11-2 with TRBJ2-3; 10 bases line up with TRBD2. Germline CDR1 and CDR2: SGHAT and FQNNGV. V lost 5 bases and J lost 3; bases outside the gene matches: 11. CDR3 size: 17 residues. CDR3 protein: CASSRRGSGRATDTQYF. The CDR3 bases are TGTGCCAGCAGCAGACGCGGGAGCGGGAGGGCAACAGATACGCAGTATTTT.

A remark on this clone: A read error likely explains this, since a far larger clone differs by one base. The genes are TRBV19 and TRBJ1-1, with a possible D match to TRBD1 (5 bases). Germline V gene lookup returns CDR1 LNHDA and CDR2 SQIVND (reference sequence). This CDR3 region has 14 residues. Trimming removed 3 bases from V and 5 bases from J, with 13 bases in between. The CDR3 DNA reads TGTGCCAGTAGTATTGCAGGGCTGCGGACTGAAGCTTTCTTT. As protein: CASSIAGLRTEAFF.

This clone was observed once. The chain couples TRBV5-1 to TRBJ1-2, with unresolved D. V was cut by 3 bases and J by 3 bases, with 6 bases left in between. Germline CDR1 SGHRS, CDR2 YFSETQ. This CDR3 is 12 amino acids long. The CDR3 bases are TGCGCCAGCAGCTATACGGACTATGGCTACACCTTC. It yields the protein CASSYTDYGYTF.

This clone has just a few counts. The chain joins TRBV5-1 to TRBJ2-7; D is undetermined. Germline V gene lookup returns CDR1 SGHRS and CDR2 YFSETQ. The CDR3 is 12 residues long. V was pared by 0 bases and J by 6 bases, with 7 bases between. The CDR3 reads CASSLVSGEQYF. The CDR3 nucleotides read TGCGCCAGCAGCTTGGTTTCTGGCGAGCAGTACTTC.

As regards this clone: Other DNA sequences in this sample translate to the same CDR3. The chain uses TRBV7-6 and TRBJ2-2, with D unclear. V was pared by 0 bases and J by 5 bases, with 4 bases between. Germline V gene data show CDR1 as SGHVS and CDR2 as FNYEAQ. This CDR3 has 13 residues. CDR3: CASSLALTGELFF. DNA of the CDR3: TGTGCCAGCAGCTTAGCTTTGACCGGGGAGCTGTTTTTT. Variable domain in full (rest from reference TRBV7-6 and TRBJ2-2): GAGVSQSPRYKVTKRGQDVALRCDPISGHVSLYWYRQALGQGPEFLTYFNYEAQQDKSGLPNDRFSAERPEGSISTLTIQRTEQRDSAMYRCASSLALTGELFFGEGSRLTVL.

This rearrangement joins TRBV19 to TRBJ2-7; D is uncertain. This CDR3 spans 12 amino acids. Germline values: CDR1 LNHDA, CDR2 SQIVND (reference sequence). With 6 bases removed from V and 4 bases from J, the gap between germline ends came to 10 bases. The CDR3: CASSPRDYEQYF. In DNA form, the CDR3 reads TGTGCCAGTAGCCCAAGGGATTACGAGCAGTACTTC.

This clone has more than one count but fewer than ten. The CDR3 bases are TGTGCCAGCAGGGAGGACAGGTTCTATGGCTACACCTTC. Its translation: CASREDRFYGYTF. The chain carries TRBV6-1 and TRBJ1-2; 7 bases are shared with TRBD1. The CDR3 spans 13 residues. The V gene's germline CDR1 is MNHNS and CDR2 SASEGT. V was clipped by 6 bases and J by 4 bases; unmatched bases: 5.

The gene calls are TRBV27 and TRBJ2-7; D gene unclear. Germline assignment: CDR1 MNHEY and CDR2 SMNVEV (reference sequence). CDR3 length: 16 residues. V gave up 7 bases and J gave up 3 bases, with 22 bases separating them. The CDR3 bases are TGTGCCAGCACCTTATCGAAAGGACGCGGCATCTACGAGCAGTACTTC. Translated, it gives CASTLSKGRGIYEQYF.

CDR3 protein: CASSQARTSGNQETQYF. The CDR3 DNA follows: TGCGCCAGCAGCCAAGCAAGGACTAGCGGAAACCAAGAGACCCAGTACTTC. The chain is built from TRBV4-1 and TRBJ2-5; TRBD2 matches 10 bases. The V segment lost 1 base and the J segment 0 bases; nucleotides outside the gene matches: 5. Germline-derived CDR1 and CDR2 are MGHRA and YSYEKL. This CDR3 has 17 residues.

The genes are TRBV4-3 and TRBJ2-7; D assignment may be TRBD1 or TRBD2 (5 bases each). The CDR3 spans 17 residues. Germline CDR1 is LGHNA and CDR2 is YSLEER. Trimming shortened V by 0 bases and J by 0 bases, and 15 bases separated the two germline ends. The CDR3 here is CASSQEMSQEDSYEQYF. DNA for the CDR3: TGCGCCAGCAGCCAAGAGATGTCACAGGAGGACTCCTACGAGCAGTACTTC.

With respect to this clone: This likely stems from a read error, as it lies one base from a far larger clone. The genes are TRBV7-2 and TRBJ2-7, with 9 bases aligning to TRBD1. The length of the CDR3 is 14 residues. Germline lookup yields CDR1 SGHTA and CDR2 FQGNSA. The CDR3 region is CARSWDRDSYEQYF. The CDR3 DNA is TGTGCCCGCAGCTGGGACAGGGACTCCTACGAGCAGTACTTC.

The V call is TRBV6-1, the J call TRBJ2-1, with D unclear. The germline V and J ends were trimmed by 8 bases and 5 bases, with 13 bases remaining between them. CDR3 length: 13 residues. The germline gives CDR1 MNHNS, CDR2 SASEGT. This CDR3 reads CASDSEGHNEQFF. CDR3 nucleotide sequence: TGTGCCAGCGATTCCGAAGGGCACAATGAGCAGTTCTTC.

Remarks on this clone: A far larger clone differs by one base, so this is likely a read error. Within the sample, other DNA sequences also encode this same CDR3. The J gene is TRBJ1-1, the V gene TRBV11-1; 9 nucleotides agree with TRBD1. The trim removed 5 bases at V and 11 bases at J, leaving 18 bases unmatched. The CDR3 has 16 amino acids. CDR1 and CDR2 (germline): SGHAT, FQDESV (reference sequence). CDR3 loop: CASSLLGQGSDLNAFF. The CDR3 region has the DNA TGTGCCAGCAGCCTACTCGGACAGGGGAGCGACTTGAATGCTTTCTTT. Filled out from reference TRBV11-1 and TRBJ1-1, the complete variable domain reads EAEVAQSPRYKITEKSQAVAFWCDPISGHATLYWYRQILGQGPELLVQFQDESVVDDSQLPKDRFSAERLKGVDSTLKIQPAELGDSAMYLCASSLLGQGSDLNAFFGQGTRLTVV.

As for this clone: The sample holds other DNA sequences that translate to the same CDR3. The chain carries TRBV2 and TRBJ1-5; 9 nucleotides agree with TRBD1. Germline V gives CDR1 SNHLY, CDR2 FYNNEI. Losses at the gene ends were 5 bases for V and 5 bases for J; bases not matched to a gene: 4. This CDR3 contains 14 residues. The CDR3 sequence: CASSPTGGDQPQHF. Here the CDR3 DNA reads TGTGCCAGCAGTCCCACAGGGGGCGATCAGCCCCAGCATTTT.

V usage is TRBV4-1 and J usage is TRBJ2-1, with D perhaps given as TRBD1 or TRBD2 (5 bases each). The CDR3 is 13 amino acids. Trimming took off 0 bases at V and 13 bases at J, with 13 bases between the two ends. From germline, CDR1 is MGHRA and CDR2 YSYEKL. The CDR3, as DNA: TGCGCCAGCAGCCAAGACCGGGACGAGCGACAGTTCTTC. Translated: CASSQDRDERQFF.

As regards this clone: This likely traces to a read error, being one base from a far larger clone. Other DNA sequences in this sample translate to the same CDR3. The V and J genes are TRBV10-3 and TRBJ2-7; possible D gene TRBD2, 5 bases. CDR3 length: 15 residues. The ends were cut back, 3 bases at V and 0 bases at J, with 12 bases in the middle. CDR1 ENHRY and CDR2 SYGVKD come from the germline V gene. The CDR3 DNA follows: TGTGCCATCAGTGACACTAGTGGAAACTCCTACGAGCAGTACTTC. The encoded protein is CAISDTSGNSYEQYF.

The chain has TRBV2 and TRBJ2-2; 9 bases map to TRBD2. V trimming: 4 bases; J trimming: 3 bases; junction bases outside the gene matches: 3. The CDR3 is made up of 15 amino acids. Per germline, CDR1 SNHLY and CDR2 FYNNEI. CDR3 sequence (DNA): TGTGCCAGCAGTGGACTAGCGGTACACACCGGGGAGCTGTTTTTT. Its protein product is CASSGLAVHTGELFF.

The chain has TRBV2 and TRBJ2-2; perhaps D is TRBD1 or TRBD2 (5 bases each). The germline gives CDR1 SNHLY, CDR2 FYNNEI. The length of the CDR3 is 16 residues. The germline V and J ends were trimmed by 8 bases and 6 bases, with 22 bases remaining between them. The DNA for the CDR3 is TGTGCCAGCTCCGGGATAGGGGTCGGTCTCGCCGGGGAGCTGTTTTTT. Translating it yields CASSGIGVGLAGELFF.

This chain uses TRBV5-8 with TRBJ2-3, with 7 bases that match TRBD1. Germline CDR1 is SGHTS and CDR2 is YDEGEE. This CDR3 comprises 16 residues. The junction had 9 bases not matched to a gene; V was cut back by 5 bases and J by 0 bases. The CDR3 DNA follows: TGTGCCAGCAGTAACAGGGGTTCGGGGAGCACAGATACGCAGTATTTT. It yields the protein CASSNRGSGSTDTQYF.

Details on this clone: With a much larger clone just one base away, this may be a read error. The V and J genes are TRBV18 and TRBJ2-7; the match to TRBD2 covers 8 bases. The CDR3 sequence is 16 residues long. V was pared by 8 bases and J by 3 bases, with 15 bases of the junction left unmatched. Germline assignment: CDR1 KGHSH and CDR2 LQKENI. The CDR3, as DNA: TGTGCCAGCCGAAGCCCCCGCGGGAGGAGCTACTACGAGCAGTACTTC. Its translation: CASRSPRGRSYYEQYF.

The J gene is TRBJ1-2, the V gene TRBV10-2, with unresolved D. This CDR3 is built from 14 residues. Germline V gives CDR1 WSHSY, CDR2 SAAADI. V lost 3 bases and J lost 7, with 15 bases in between. The CDR3 is CASSESGITRGYTF. In nucleotides, the CDR3 is TGCGCCAGCAGTGAAAGTGGGATAACGCGTGGCTACACCTTC.